One and the same sample provided the 17 T cell receptor beta chains below, sequenced in a study of STAT3 mutations in large granular lymphocyte leukemia (dated by TCRdb to the late 2010s). Library preparation used the immunoSEQ multiplex PCR assay. TCRdb mirrors the immuneACCESS table, restricted to in-frame sequences. Some clones are absent from its copies; in checked studies, under half trace to an unresolved V gene, and the reason for the others is unknown. The sample profile shows about 42,000 clones; about three quarters of them were found once. About 0.45% of the sample is taken by the ten largest. Summary of the overall study and its limitations: At least one immunodominant TCRbeta clonotype was identified in every T-LGLL patient, and multiple immunodominant subclonotypes were identified in about half of the T-LGLL patients.

These receptors lack a known antigen. The material sequenced was PBMCs. The origin of the receptors is a human donor with T large granular lymphocyte leukemia. Some clones in this sample may be carry-over from other donors' samples.

The V call is TRBV5-8, the J call TRBJ1-5; D remains ambiguous. This CDR3 is 15 amino acids long. CDR1 SGHTS and CDR2 YDEGEE come from the germline V gene. The V end was cut by 1 base, the J end by 5 bases, with 13 bases between. CDR3 in amino acids: CASSLNGQRDQPQHF. The CDR3 nucleotides are TGTGCCAGCAGCTTGAACGGTCAGAGAGATCAGCCCCAGCATTTT.

The rearrangement uses TRBV4-3 and TRBJ2-1; no firm D call. CDR1 LGHNA and CDR2 YSLEER come from the germline V gene. The V end lost 1 base, the J end lost 9 bases, and 10 bases lay between the germline ends. The CDR3 spans 13 residues. The CDR3 reads CASSQVVWGEQFF. CDR3 bases: TGCGCCAGCAGCCAAGTTGTTTGGGGTGAGCAGTTCTTC.

The V gene is TRBV5-1, the J gene TRBJ1-5; TRBD1 matches 7 bases. The CDR3 contains 15 residues. Trimming cost V 4 bases and J 8 bases; bases outside gene matches: 12. CDR1 and CDR2 (germline): SGHRS, YFSETQ. The CDR3 nucleotides are TGCGCCAGCAGCCCAGGGGGGGGGCGGATCGAGCCCCAGCATTTT. This translates into CASSPGGGRIEPQHF.

V gene TRBV27 combines with J gene TRBJ2-7, with D perhaps given as TRBD1 or TRBD2 (5 bases each). The germline V and J ends were trimmed by 4 bases and 6 bases, with 13 bases remaining between them. The CDR3 contains 13 residues. In germline, CDR1 is MNHEY, CDR2 SMNVEV (reference sequence). CDR3 protein: CASSSGTWGEQYF. The CDR3 DNA reads as TGTGCCAGCAGTTCCGGGACCTGGGGCGAGCAGTACTTC.

The chain couples TRBV5-1 to TRBJ1-2; D gene ambiguous. This CDR3 has 13 residues. Germline CDR1 is SGHRS and CDR2 is YFSETQ. V was pared by 4 bases and J by 4 bases, with 11 bases between. As DNA, the CDR3 is TGCGCCAGCAGCCGTGACATGCGCTATGGCTACACCTTC. Protein product: CASSRDMRYGYTF.

The V gene is TRBV4-1, the J gene TRBJ2-2, with TRBD1 as a possible D gene (5 bases). Germline V gene lookup returns CDR1 MGHRA and CDR2 YSYEKL. The V gene lost 1 base and the J gene lost 7 bases, with 13 bases spanning the gap. This CDR3 region has 15 residues. CDR3 sequence (DNA): TGCGCCAGCAGCCAAGGGGGCAGTGTCGGCGGGGAGCTGTTTTTT. This translates into CASSQGGSVGGELFF.

J is TRBJ1-1 and V is TRBV11-3; no reliable D call. The germline CDR1 and CDR2 sequences are SGHNT and YENEEA. V was pared by 0 bases and J by 5 bases, with 7 bases between. The CDR3 covers 13 residues. In DNA form, the CDR3 reads TGTGCCAGCAGCTTAGACGTACAGACTGAAGCTTTCTTT. It yields the protein CASSLDVQTEAFF.

The chain uses TRBV29-1 and TRBJ2-7; tentative D call: TRBD1 (6 bases). Germline-derived CDR1 and CDR2 are SQVTM and ANQGSEA. Trimming removed 7 bases from V and 5 bases from J, with 15 bases in between. The CDR3 length is 12 residues. The CDR3 region is CSAYGQFHEQYF. The CDR3 DNA reads as TGCAGCGCCTACGGACAGTTTCACGAGCAGTACTTC.

The chain is built from TRBV6-6 and TRBJ2-7; 9 bases agree with TRBD2. Germline CDR1 and CDR2: MNHNY and SVGAGI (reference sequence). The CDR3 contains 14 residues. V lost 5 bases to trimming and J lost 2 bases; unmatched junction nucleotides: 4. As DNA, the CDR3 is TGTGCCAGCAGTCCGACTAGCGGAACCTACGAGCAGTACTTC. It is translated as CASSPTSGTYEQYF.

The chain employs TRBV29-1 and TRBJ1-4; D gene uncertain. The CDR3 covers 13 residues. Germline V gene data show CDR1 as SQVTM and CDR2 as ANQGSEA. V lost 7 bases, J lost 5 bases, and 14 bases lay in between. In DNA, the CDR3 is TGCAGCGCGAGGGAAGGGCTAAATGAAAAACTGTTTTTT. This codes for CSAREGLNEKLFF. The full variable domain, with the rest looked up from reference TRBV29-1 and TRBJ1-4, is SAVISQKPSRDICQRGTSLTIQCQVDSQVTMMFWYRQQPGQSLTLIATANQGSEATYESGFVIDKFPISRPNLTFSTLTVSNMSPEDSSIYLCSAREGLNEKLFFGSGTQLSVL.

The chain combines TRBV6-1 with TRBJ2-5, with 7 bases that match TRBD1. The CDR3 has 15 amino acids. Germline CDR1 reads MNHNS; CDR2 reads SASEGT. After removal of 5 bases from V and 5 bases from J, the junction contained 11 bases not matched to a gene. The CDR3 DNA sequence: TGTGCCAGCAGTTCGGGGCAGGGGGATTCGGAGACCCAGTACTTC. This encodes CASSSGQGDSETQYF.

V usage is TRBV4-1 and J usage is TRBJ1-4; a possible D gene is TRBD1 (5 bases). Trimming took off 4 bases at V and 5 bases at J, with 17 bases between the two ends. This CDR3 spans 16 amino acids. From germline, CDR1 is MGHRA and CDR2 YSYEKL. CDR3 DNA: TGCGCCAGCAGCCCCCAAGGGACCGGAGGGAATGAAAAACTGTTTTTT. This encodes CASSPQGTGGNEKLFF.

In DNA, the CDR3 is TGCGCCAGCAGTGAGGGACAGGGTCAAGAGACCCAGTACTTC. Encoded protein: CASSEGQGQETQYF. The V gene is TRBV10-1, the J gene TRBJ2-5, with TRBD1 matching over 8 bases. Germline V gives CDR1 WNHNN, CDR2 SYGVQD (reference sequence). J gave up 2 bases and V 2 bases, and 1 base lay outside the gene matches. The CDR3 is 14 residues long.

This rearrangement joins TRBV27 to TRBJ1-2, with D perhaps TRBD1 (5 bases). The germline CDR1 and CDR2 sequences are MNHEY and SMNVEV (reference sequence). This CDR3 has 15 residues. Between the trimmed V and J ends, which lost 6 bases and 2 bases, there was a span of 16 bases. CDR3: CASSTGPGGNYGYTF. CDR3 nucleotide sequence: TGTGCCAGCAGCACGGGCCCGGGGGGGAACTATGGCTACACCTTC.

This sequence joins TRBV6-1 and TRBJ1-5, with D possibly being TRBD1 (5 bases). The ends were cut back, 8 bases at V and 5 bases at J, with 16 bases in the middle. The CDR3 is made up of 14 amino acids. In germline, CDR1 is MNHNS, CDR2 SASEGT. The CDR3 loop is CASRGTVAYQPQHF. For the CDR3, the DNA is TGTGCCAGCCGGGGGACCGTAGCATATCAGCCCCAGCATTTT.

J is TRBJ1-1 and V is TRBV7-8, with D tentatively TRBD1 (6 bases). Germline V gives CDR1 SGHVS, CDR2 FQNEAQ. Trimming removed 5 bases at V and 3 bases at J, with 16 bases between. The CDR3 covers 15 residues. The CDR3 DNA sequence: TGTGCCAGCAGCCTGCGGGGGGCGGGGTACACTGAAGCTTTCTTT. Translation gives CASSLRGAGYTEAFF.

V and J are TRBV29-1 and TRBJ2-7, with a weak D call TRBD1 (6 bases). The V gene lost 1 base and the J gene lost 2 bases, with 9 bases spanning the gap. The CDR3 extends over 13 amino acids. From germline, CDR1 is SQVTM and CDR2 ANQGSEA. For the CDR3, the DNA is TGCAGCGTTGAAGTCCCAGGGGCCTACGAGCAGTACTTC. It specifies CSVEVPGAYEQYF.